This TCR beta chain was sequenced for a study of blood T cells in healthy people across ages. For the second PCR, which ran for roughly 7 to 11 cycles, a sample-barcoded 5' primer and a J-beta primer mix were used. TCRdb re-called the 5' RACE reads through MiXCR, storing one row per CDR3 protein. Of 750,000 to 850,000 distinct CDR3 sequences listed, around 25% are singletons. This clonotype turned up a few times. Its antigen is undetermined. Donation came from healthy Caucasian individuals in Russia who were aged about 6 to 95. From germline, CDR1 is MNHEY and CDR2 SVGEGT. Germline trimming cut 2 bases from V and 5 bases from J; bases unmatched to any gene: 8. This CDR3 has 17 amino acids. Study observations and caveats: Whereas aged donors had fewer naive CD4+ cells, long-lived donors had more of them and higher diversity.

This sample was shared with a second study, whose subject was T cells of mothers and their children. This second study says: During the second PCR, the M1S primer introduced sample barcodes along with 2-4 random nucleotides. None of the identified T cell clones proved to be persistent microchimeric clones.

This receptor was obtained from a boy younger than 18 in good health. The source material was blood. This chain links TRBV6-2 or TRBV6-3 with TRBJ2-5; 13 bases fit TRBD2. CDR3 DNA: TGTGCCAGCAGTTACGGGGTACTAGCGGGGGGGCAGGAGACCCAGTACTTC. Protein: CASSYGVLAGGQETQYF.